A selection of T cell receptor beta chains follows, all from one sample in a study of T cell responses to AZD1222 COVID-19 vaccine. Generated by immunoSEQ multiplex PCR, the TCRdb table keeps only in-frame clones and is missing some. The repertoire holds some 150,000 clones, with approximately 90% as singletons. The sequenced sample was peripheral blood, obtained on day 0 of AZD1222 vaccination. All receptors come from an adult in good health. CDR3s leave out the opening cysteine and the closing phenylalanine or tryptophan. Each record gives: J gene, V gene, clone size, CDR3 protein. Rows give clone size only sometimes, using once, few, many, or a class for an expanded clone.

j_gene: TRBJ1-6
v_gene: TRBV7-2
abundance: NA
CDR3aa: ASSLEDSPLH

j_gene: TRBJ2-2
v_gene: TRBV7-9
abundance: NA
CDR3aa: ASSPPLTGELF

j_gene: TRBJ2-7
v_gene: TRBV6-6
abundance: NA
CDR3aa: ASSYWGAYEQY

j_gene: TRBJ2-1
v_gene: TRBV7-2
abundance: NA
CDR3aa: ASSWVGNEQF

j_gene: TRBJ2-3
v_gene: TRBV3-1/TRBV3-2
abundance: NA
CDR3aa: ASSRRASSFGLTQY

j_gene: TRBJ1-1
v_gene: TRBV28
abundance: once
CDR3aa: ASSLFPGANTEAF

j_gene: TRBJ2-1
v_gene: TRBV21-1
abundance: NA
CDR3aa: ASSKDAFNEQF

j_gene: TRBJ2-3
v_gene: TRBV19
abundance: once
CDR3aa: ASSDGLRRSDTQY

j_gene: TRBJ2-7
v_gene: TRBV4-2
abundance: NA
CDR3aa: ASSQQGNSARHEQY

j_gene: TRBJ2-2
v_gene: TRBV4-2
abundance: once
CDR3aa: ASSLPGALHTGELF

j_gene: TRBJ2-3
v_gene: TRBV27
abundance: NA
CDR3aa: ASSLGVSRDTQY

j_gene: TRBJ1-2
v_gene: TRBV29-1
abundance: once
CDR3aa: SVRGRDYGYT

j_gene: TRBJ2-7
v_gene: TRBV2
abundance: NA
CDR3aa: ASSEVGHAYEQY

j_gene: TRBJ2-7
v_gene: TRBV7-8
abundance: NA
CDR3aa: ASSLGLAGVEQY

j_gene: TRBJ2-4
v_gene: TRBV4-3
abundance: NA
CDR3aa: ASSQRGGAKNIQY

j_gene: TRBJ2-1
v_gene: TRBV6-5
abundance: once
CDR3aa: ASSDSSGGANEQF

j_gene: TRBJ2-1
v_gene: TRBV9
abundance: NA
CDR3aa: ASSPGGRLNEQF

j_gene: TRBJ2-6
v_gene: TRBV5-1
abundance: NA
CDR3aa: ASSLGGTSGFSGANVLT

j_gene: TRBJ2-1
v_gene: TRBV29-1
abundance: NA
CDR3aa: SVGPGGYNEQF

j_gene: TRBJ2-2
v_gene: TRBV24-1
abundance: NA
CDR3aa: ATSVPGGTGELF

j_gene: TRBJ1-1
v_gene: TRBV28
abundance: few
CDR3aa: ASSPPPGQGVPAF

j_gene: TRBJ1-1
v_gene: TRBV28
abundance: NA
CDR3aa: ASSSTSGGRAEAF

j_gene: TRBJ2-7
v_gene: TRBV5-8
abundance: NA
CDR3aa: ASSNPGQGGIEQY

j_gene: TRBJ1-3
v_gene: TRBV27
abundance: NA
CDR3aa: ASSLQPPGSNSGNTIY

j_gene: TRBJ1-1
v_gene: TRBV29-1
abundance: NA
CDR3aa: SVDPGHTEAF

j_gene: TRBJ2-1
v_gene: TRBV27
abundance: NA
CDR3aa: ASSPTGGNEQF

j_gene: TRBJ2-2
v_gene: TRBV29-1
abundance: NA
CDR3aa: SVVAGGSTGELF

j_gene: TRBJ1-6
v_gene: TRBV7-2
abundance: once
CDR3aa: ASSFLRTLNSPLH

j_gene: TRBJ1-5
v_gene: TRBV24-1
abundance: NA
CDR3aa: ATSPRTGLQPQH

j_gene: TRBJ1-2
v_gene: TRBV6-5
abundance: NA
CDR3aa: ASRANWGYT

j_gene: TRBJ2-1
v_gene: TRBV24-1
abundance: NA
CDR3aa: ATSDLGEGGPISYNEQF

j_gene: TRBJ1-1
v_gene: TRBV19
abundance: NA
CDR3aa: ASSIPVGGAEAF

j_gene: TRBJ2-1
v_gene: TRBV19
abundance: few
CDR3aa: ASSPNGGSFYNEQF

j_gene: TRBJ1-4
v_gene: TRBV7-9
abundance: NA
CDR3aa: ASSFGRGGEKLF

j_gene: TRBJ2-2
v_gene: TRBV4-3
abundance: NA
CDR3aa: ASSQDYGSSGELF

j_gene: TRBJ1-1
v_gene: TRBV6-6
abundance: NA
CDR3aa: ASSMGENTEAF

j_gene: TRBJ1-5
v_gene: TRBV18
abundance: NA
CDR3aa: ASSSGLGQGWSNQPQH

j_gene: TRBJ1-2
v_gene: TRBV28
abundance: NA
CDR3aa: ASSLVGVTNYGYT

j_gene: TRBJ1-1
v_gene: TRBV7-6
abundance: NA
CDR3aa: ASSPRGGTVRSEAF

j_gene: TRBJ2-3
v_gene: TRBV7-2
abundance: NA
CDR3aa: ASSLGGRADTQY

j_gene: TRBJ2-3
v_gene: TRBV5-4
abundance: NA
CDR3aa: ASSAGQGLSDTQY

j_gene: TRBJ1-4
v_gene: TRBV9
abundance: NA
CDR3aa: ASSSGGPTTNEKLF

j_gene: TRBJ2-1
v_gene: TRBV11-2
abundance: NA
CDR3aa: ASRIYNEQF

j_gene: TRBJ1-1
v_gene: TRBV7-8
abundance: NA
CDR3aa: ASSLESGTEAF

j_gene: TRBJ2-3
v_gene: TRBV28
abundance: NA
CDR3aa: ASSLAGRTDTQY

j_gene: TRBJ2-1
v_gene: TRBV29-1
abundance: NA
CDR3aa: SVGAGASYEQF

j_gene: TRBJ1-1
v_gene: TRBV15
abundance: once
CDR3aa: ATSREGGVVTEAF

j_gene: TRBJ1-5
v_gene: TRBV19
abundance: NA
CDR3aa: ASSIRLFTSTDQPQH

j_gene: TRBJ2-5
v_gene: TRBV6-5
abundance: NA
CDR3aa: ASRSGGETQY

j_gene: TRBJ1-1
v_gene: TRBV28
abundance: NA
CDR3aa: ASREPPGQSTEAF

j_gene: TRBJ2-7
v_gene: TRBV28
abundance: NA
CDR3aa: ASSPVLAGVAYEQY

j_gene: TRBJ1-6
v_gene: TRBV5-6
abundance: NA
CDR3aa: ASTKAPFSPLH

j_gene: TRBJ1-4
v_gene: TRBV7-9
abundance: NA
CDR3aa: ASSPSLGGLHEKLF

j_gene: TRBJ2-5
v_gene: TRBV14
abundance: NA
CDR3aa: ASSQEIGGETQY

j_gene: TRBJ1-6
v_gene: TRBV5-3
abundance: NA
CDR3aa: ARRPDRDITSSYNSPLH

j_gene: TRBJ2-5
v_gene: TRBV7-2
abundance: NA
CDR3aa: ASSPRRAHQETQY

j_gene: TRBJ1-1
v_gene: TRBV29-1
abundance: NA
CDR3aa: SAITTRNTEAF

j_gene: TRBJ2-6
v_gene: TRBV9
abundance: NA
CDR3aa: ASSVDGGSAGANVLT